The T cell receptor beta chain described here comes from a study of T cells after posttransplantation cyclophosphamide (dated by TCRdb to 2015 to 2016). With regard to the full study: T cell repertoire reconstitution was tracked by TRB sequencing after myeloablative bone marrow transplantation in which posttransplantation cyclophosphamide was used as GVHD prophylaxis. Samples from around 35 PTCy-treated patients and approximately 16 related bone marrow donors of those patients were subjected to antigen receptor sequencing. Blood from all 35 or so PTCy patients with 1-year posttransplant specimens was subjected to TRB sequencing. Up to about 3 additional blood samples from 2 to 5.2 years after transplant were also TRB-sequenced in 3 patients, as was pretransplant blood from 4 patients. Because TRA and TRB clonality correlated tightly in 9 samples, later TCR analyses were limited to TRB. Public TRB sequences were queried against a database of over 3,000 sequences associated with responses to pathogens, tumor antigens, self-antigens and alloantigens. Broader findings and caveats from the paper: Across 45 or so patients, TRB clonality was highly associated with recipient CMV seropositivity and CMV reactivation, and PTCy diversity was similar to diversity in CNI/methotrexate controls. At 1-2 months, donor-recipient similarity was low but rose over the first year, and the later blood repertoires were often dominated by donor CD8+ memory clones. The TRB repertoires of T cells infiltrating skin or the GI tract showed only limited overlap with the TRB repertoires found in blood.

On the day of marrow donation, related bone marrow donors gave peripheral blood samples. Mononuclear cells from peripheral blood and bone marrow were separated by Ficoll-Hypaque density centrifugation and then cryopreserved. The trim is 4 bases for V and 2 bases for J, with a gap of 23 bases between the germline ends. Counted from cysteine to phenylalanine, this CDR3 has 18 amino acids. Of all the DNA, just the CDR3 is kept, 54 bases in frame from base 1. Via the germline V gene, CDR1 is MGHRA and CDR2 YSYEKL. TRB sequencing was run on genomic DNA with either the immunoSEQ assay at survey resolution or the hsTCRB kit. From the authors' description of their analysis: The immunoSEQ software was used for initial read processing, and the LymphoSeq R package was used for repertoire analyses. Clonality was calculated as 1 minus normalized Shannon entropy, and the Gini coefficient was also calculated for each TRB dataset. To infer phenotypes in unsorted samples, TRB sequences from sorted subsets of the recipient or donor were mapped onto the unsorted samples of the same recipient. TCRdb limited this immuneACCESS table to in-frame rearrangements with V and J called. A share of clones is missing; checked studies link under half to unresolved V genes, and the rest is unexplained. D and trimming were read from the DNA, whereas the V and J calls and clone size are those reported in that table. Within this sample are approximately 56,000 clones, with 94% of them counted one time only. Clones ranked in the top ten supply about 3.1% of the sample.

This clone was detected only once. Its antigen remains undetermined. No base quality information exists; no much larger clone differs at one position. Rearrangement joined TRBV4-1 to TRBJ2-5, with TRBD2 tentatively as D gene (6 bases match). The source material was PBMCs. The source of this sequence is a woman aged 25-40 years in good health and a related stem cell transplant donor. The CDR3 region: CASSRFSVGHREQETQYF. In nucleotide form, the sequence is TGCGCCAGCAGCCGATTCTCCGTCGGCCATCGGGAGCAAGAGACCCAGTACTTC.